This T cell receptor (beta chain) comes out of a study of blood T cell repertoires in COVID-19. At the level of the study: Whether acute or convalescent, the COVID-19 samples came from the United States, Italy and Spain.

Authors' processing steps: Reference gene primer amplification gave estimated nucleated cell counts. The data were produced by immunoSEQ multiplex PCR, yet TCRdb's version contains in-frame clones alone and is incomplete. V, J and clone size are taken as reported in that table, and D and trimming were inferred from the DNA itself. The sample lists some 160,000 clones; approximately 83% were seen once. This CDR3 comprises 13 residues. Trimming removed 4 bases at V and 8 bases at J, with 14 bases between. CDR1 is SEHNR and CDR2 is FQNEAQ in the germline V gene (reference sequence). The material sequenced was peripheral blood. The receptor was derived from a man aged 65 to 85 who had recovered from COVID-19. The V gene is TRBV7-9, the J gene TRBJ1-1, with a weak D call TRBD1 (5 bases). The CDR3 is CASSSLGGQEAFF. The CDR3 bases are TGTGCCAGCAGCTCCCTGGGGGGTCAGGAAGCTTTCTTT.